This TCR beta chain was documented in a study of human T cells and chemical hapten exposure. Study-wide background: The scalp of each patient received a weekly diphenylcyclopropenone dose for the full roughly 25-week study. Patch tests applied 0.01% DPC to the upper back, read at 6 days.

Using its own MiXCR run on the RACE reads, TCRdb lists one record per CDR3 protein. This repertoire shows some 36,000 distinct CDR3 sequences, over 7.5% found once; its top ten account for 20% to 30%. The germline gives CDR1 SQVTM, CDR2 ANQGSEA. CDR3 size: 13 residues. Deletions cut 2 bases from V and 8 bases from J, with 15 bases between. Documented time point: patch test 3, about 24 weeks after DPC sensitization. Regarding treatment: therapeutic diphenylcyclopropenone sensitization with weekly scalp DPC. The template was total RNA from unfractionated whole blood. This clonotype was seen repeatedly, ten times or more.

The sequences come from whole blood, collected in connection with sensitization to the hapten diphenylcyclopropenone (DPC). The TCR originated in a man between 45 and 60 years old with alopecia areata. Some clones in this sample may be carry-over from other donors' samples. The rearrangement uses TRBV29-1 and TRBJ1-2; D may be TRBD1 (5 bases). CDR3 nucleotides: TGCAGCGTTGAAAAATCGGCGGGACGGGGCTACACCTTC. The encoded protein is CSVEKSAGRGYTF.